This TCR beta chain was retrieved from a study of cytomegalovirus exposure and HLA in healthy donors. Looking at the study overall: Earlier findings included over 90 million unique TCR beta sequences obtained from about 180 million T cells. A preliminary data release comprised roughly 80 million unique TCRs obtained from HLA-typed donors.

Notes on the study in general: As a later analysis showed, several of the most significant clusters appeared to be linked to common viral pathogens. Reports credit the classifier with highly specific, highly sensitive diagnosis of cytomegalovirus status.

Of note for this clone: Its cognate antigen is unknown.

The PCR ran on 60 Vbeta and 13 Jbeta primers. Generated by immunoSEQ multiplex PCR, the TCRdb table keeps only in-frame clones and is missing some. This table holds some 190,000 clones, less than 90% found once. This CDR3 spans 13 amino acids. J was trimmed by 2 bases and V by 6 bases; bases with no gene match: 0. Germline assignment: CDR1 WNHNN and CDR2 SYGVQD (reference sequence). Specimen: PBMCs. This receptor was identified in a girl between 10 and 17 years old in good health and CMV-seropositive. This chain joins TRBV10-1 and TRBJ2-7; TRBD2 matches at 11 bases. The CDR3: CASRTSGTYEQYF. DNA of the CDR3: TGCGCCAGCAGGACTAGCGGGACCTACGAGCAGTACTTC.